The present T cell receptor beta chain was sequenced within a study of blood T cell repertoires in COVID-19. Study details: Material from acute and convalescent COVID-19 was sourced from the United States, Italy and Spain. Sample material is recorded as cDNA or gDNA derived from T cells, B-cell-depleted T cells, or PBMCs.

The germline V gene has CDR1 LGHNA and CDR2 YSLEER. Trimming removed 3 bases at V and 0 bases at J, with 17 bases between. The CDR3 is 18 residues long. Original handling: Nucleated cell counts were estimated from reference gene primer amplification. Here immunoSEQ multiplex PCR was the method, and the copy in TCRdb shows in-frame clones only, minus some. D and trimming were read from the DNA, whereas the V and J calls and clone size are those reported in that table. The sample has 200,000 to 250,000 clones, about nine tenths seen once. Material: peripheral blood. The chain uses TRBV4-3 and TRBJ2-2, with a possible D match to TRBD1 (5 bases). The TCR was taken from a man aged 55 to 70 who had recovered from COVID-19. CDR3: CASSHQPGAATNTGELFF. The CDR3 DNA reads as TGCGCCAGCAGCCATCAACCTGGGGCGGCGACGAACACCGGGGAGCTGTTTTTT.